These 2 T cell receptor beta chains were sequenced from one sample in a study of cytomegalovirus exposure and HLA in healthy donors. PCR involved 60 Vbeta and 13 Jbeta primers. Clones were sequenced by immunoSEQ multiplex PCR, and TCRdb holds only the in-frame ones, with some missing. Of 250,000 to 350,000 clones listed, about 80% were seen once; the top ten hold about 0.3%. Sequencing was carried out using PBMCs. The source of these receptors is a girl aged 2 to 10 in good health and CMV-seronegative.

A note on this clone: The junction shows a germline mismatch at one end, possibly a read error. The same CDR3 arises from other DNA sequences in this sample as well. The J gene is TRBJ1-5, the V gene TRBV6-1, with 7 bases matching TRBD1. This CDR3 region has 15 residues. Germline loops: CDR1 MNHNS, CDR2 SASEGT. This CDR3 reads CASSEKGARRQPQHF. The CDR3 coding sequence is TGTGCCAGCAGTGAAAAGGGGGCGCGAAGGCAGCCCCAACATTTT.

CDR3 loop: CASSHHLGLAAYEQYF. The CDR3 coding sequence is TGTGCCAGCAGTCATCATCTGGGGCTAGCGGCCTACGAGCAGTACTTC. The rearrangement uses TRBV2 and TRBJ2-7; 7 bases are a match to TRBD2. The CDR3 spans 16 residues. Looked up from germline, CDR1 is SNHLY and CDR2 is FYNNEI. V lost 5 bases, J lost 2 bases, and 12 bases stayed unmatched.